This entry lists 27 T cell receptor beta chains sequenced from one sample in a study of stem cell transplantation in POMP-related autoinflammatory disease. Sequenced by immunoSEQ multiplex PCR; TCRdb stores in-frame clones only, minus some. The top ten hold about 0.7% of the sample, which has over 60,000 clones, just over 90% seen once. The material was CD4+ T cells from PBMCs, obtained after stem cell transplantation. The source is a human patient with POMP-related autoinflammation and immune dysregulation (PRAID). Some T cells may arise from the graft donor.

The chain uses TRBV27 and TRBJ2-1, with D unclear. Trimming pared 4 bases from V and 3 bases from J, leaving 13 bases between. The V gene's germline CDR1 is MNHEY and CDR2 SMNVEV (reference sequence). The CDR3 has 15 residues. The CDR3, as DNA: TGTGCCAGCAGTTCACAGATTCAAGGCTACAATGAGCAGTTCTTC. It specifies CASSSQIQGYNEQFF.

This clone showed up just once. The chain uses TRBV6-6 and TRBJ1-1; a weak D match, TRBD1 (5 bases). Trimming took 0 bases from V and 5 from J, leaving 16 bases between them. Germline assignment: CDR1 MNHNY and CDR2 SVGAGI (reference sequence). The CDR3 covers 16 residues. The CDR3: CASSYSFGAGGTEAFF. For the CDR3, the DNA is TGTGCCAGCAGTTACTCTTTTGGGGCTGGCGGGACTGAAGCTTTCTTT.

The chain recombines TRBV6-5 with TRBJ1-1, with D uncertain. CDR3 length equals 14 residues. The germline V and J ends were trimmed by 2 bases and 1 base, with 8 bases remaining between them. CDR1 and CDR2 from the germline V gene are MNHEY and SVGAGI. CDR3 in DNA: TGTGCCAGCAGTTACCGACGGACGAACACTGAAGCTTTCTTT. Translating it yields CASSYRRTNTEAFF.

The CDR3 DNA follows: TGTGCCAGTAGTATGCGGAGGGAGACCCAGTACTTC. Translation: CASSMRRETQYF. V gene TRBV19 combines with J gene TRBJ2-5, with D possibly being TRBD2 (5 bases). Germline V gene data show CDR1 as LNHDA and CDR2 as SQIVND (reference sequence). V lost 3 bases to trimming and J lost 5 bases, with 7 bases between them. This CDR3 has 12 residues. Full variable domain (rest looked up from reference TRBV19 and TRBJ2-5): DGGITQSPKYLFRKEGQNVTLSCEQNLNHDAMYWYRQDPGQGLRLIYYSQIVNDFQKGDIAEGYSVSREKKESFPLTVTSAQKNPTAFYLCASSMRRETQYFGPGTRLLVL.

The V and J genes are TRBV19 and TRBJ2-3; 10 nucleotides agree with TRBD2. The CDR3 totals 16 residues. J gave up 0 bases and V 6 bases, and 6 bases lay outside the gene matches. CDR1 LNHDA and CDR2 SQIVND come from the germline V gene (reference sequence). The CDR3 nucleotides read TGTGCCAGTAGGAGACAACTAGCGGGAAGCACAGATACGCAGTATTTT. Amino acid sequence: CASRRQLAGSTDTQYF. The full variable domain, with the rest looked up from reference TRBV19 and TRBJ2-3, is DGGITQSPKYLFRKEGQNVTLSCEQNLNHDAMYWYRQDPGQGLRLIYYSQIVNDFQKGDIAEGYSVSREKKESFPLTVTSAQKNPTAFYLCASRRQLAGSTDTQYFGPGTRLTVL.

The chain combines TRBV9 with TRBJ2-6, with a possible D match to TRBD1 (5 bases). Looked up from germline, CDR1 is SGDLS and CDR2 is YYNGEE. The CDR3 totals 15 residues. V was cut by 6 bases and J by 1 base, with 11 bases left in between. The CDR3 sequence: CASTRPGSGANVLTF. The CDR3, as DNA: TGTGCCAGCACGCGCCCAGGGTCTGGGGCCAACGTCCTGACTTTC.

CDR3 in DNA: TGTGCCAGCAGCCCCCTTAGCGGGGGGAACACCGGGGAGCTGTTTTTT. Translation: CASSPLSGGNTGELFF. V is TRBV11-3 and J is TRBJ2-2, with 9 bases lining up with TRBD2. CDR1 is SGHNT, CDR2 YENEEA, per germline. J was trimmed by 1 base and V by 5 bases; bases with no gene match: 5. The CDR3 runs 16 residues.

The chain joins TRBV7-6 to TRBJ2-3; D not certain. Germline loops: CDR1 SGHVS, CDR2 FNYEAQ. This CDR3 is built from 16 residues. The V gene lost 5 bases and the J gene lost 0 bases, with 15 bases spanning the gap. CDR3 protein: CASSPLPDASTDTQYF. The CDR3 DNA sequence: TGTGCCAGCAGCCCATTGCCGGACGCTAGCACAGATACGCAGTATTTT.

The chain is built from TRBV27 and TRBJ1-5; the D is unclear. The CDR3 sequence is 13 residues long. V gave up 6 bases and J gave up 4 bases, with 10 bases separating them. CDR1 is MNHEY and CDR2 is SMNVEV in the germline V gene (reference sequence). CDR3 in amino acids: CASSPRRNQPQHF. CDR3 in DNA: TGTGCCAGCAGCCCCAGACGGAATCAGCCCCAGCATTTT.

The chain joins TRBV6-5 to TRBJ2-3; 8 bases match TRBD1. The CDR3 length is 13 residues. V dropped 11 bases and J dropped 1; count of bases not matched to a gene: 5. Germline V CDR1 and CDR2: MNHEY, SVGAGI. The CDR3: CAGEDRGTDTQYF. The CDR3 coding sequence is TGTGCCGGGGAGGACAGGGGCACAGATACGCAGTATTTT.

DNA for the CDR3: TGTGCCAGTAGTGTTTTAGCGGGGGGGCCAGAGACCCAGTACTTC. Residues: CASSVLAGGPETQYF. The chain combines TRBV19 with TRBJ2-5; TRBD2 matches 11 bases. J lost 4 bases, V lost 5 bases, and 6 bases had no gene match. Germline assignment: CDR1 LNHDA and CDR2 SQIVND (reference sequence). The CDR3 loop spans 15 amino acids.

This chain links TRBV2 with TRBJ1-2; 7 bases are a match to TRBD1. CDR1 and CDR2 (germline): SNHLY, FYNNEI. CDR3 size: 13 residues. V gave up 3 bases and J gave up 4 bases; unmatched junction bases: 2. This chain's CDR3 is CASSEGQPYGYTF. The CDR3 DNA is TGTGCCAGCAGTGAGGGACAGCCCTATGGCTACACCTTC. Combining the CDR3 with reference TRBV2 and TRBJ1-2 gives the whole variable domain EPEVTQTPSHQVTQMGQEVILRCVPISNHLYFYWYRQILGQKVEFLVSFYNNEISEKSEIFDDQFSVERPDGSNFTLKIRSTKLEDSAMYFCASSEGQPYGYTFGSGTRLTVV.

This chain joins TRBV24-1 and TRBJ2-2; the D is unclear. The CDR3 runs 13 residues. The V gene's germline CDR1 is KGHDR and CDR2 SFDVKD. Trimming took 3 bases from V and 3 from J, leaving 4 bases between them. DNA for the CDR3: TGTGCCACCAGTGATCTGTACACCGGGGAGCTGTTTTTT. Protein: CATSDLYTGELFF.

This chain connects TRBV27 to TRBJ2-2, with D perhaps matching TRBD2 (6 bases). V shed 2 bases and J shed 5 bases, with 21 bases lying between them. CDR3 length: 18 amino acids. Germline V lookup: CDR1 MNHEY, CDR2 SMNVEV (reference sequence). The CDR3 protein is CASSLEVRRDGRTGELFF. Written as DNA, the CDR3 is TGTGCCAGCAGTTTAGAGGTTAGGCGGGATGGCCGAACCGGGGAGCTGTTTTTT.

The V and J genes are TRBV7-6 and TRBJ2-7, with no clear D. The CDR3 has 14 amino acids. The germline V gene encodes CDR1 SGHVS and CDR2 FNYEAQ. The V gene lost 1 base and the J gene lost 7 bases, with 14 bases spanning the gap. The CDR3 spells CASSLEPLPREQYF. The CDR3 coding sequence is TGTGCCAGCAGCTTAGAACCGTTACCTAGAGAGCAGTACTTC.

The chain carries TRBV5-1 and TRBJ1-4; 7 bases are shared with TRBD1. Germline values: CDR1 SGHRS, CDR2 YFSETQ. This CDR3 has 15 residues. With V trimmed by 4 bases and J by 3 bases, 6 bases remained unmatched. The CDR3 nucleotides read TGCGCCAGCAGCGGAACAGGGGTTGCTAATGAAAAACTGTTTTTT. As protein: CASSGTGVANEKLFF.

The chain uses TRBV6-1 and TRBJ2-5, with TRBD1 as a possible D gene (5 bases). The germline CDR1 and CDR2 sequences are MNHNS and SASEGT. This CDR3 comprises 14 residues. V lost 0 bases and J lost 5, with 10 bases in between. The CDR3 DNA sequence: TGTGCCAGCAGTGAAGCATGGGGCAGGGAGACCCAGTACTTC. Encoded protein: CASSEAWGRETQYF.

The chain uses TRBV2 and TRBJ2-3; D gene ambiguous. This CDR3 has 14 amino acids. Germline V CDR1 and CDR2: SNHLY, FYNNEI. Trimming removed 6 bases at V and 0 bases at J, with 10 bases between. CDR3 sequence (DNA): TGTGCCAGCAGCGCCTCTCTCAGCACAGATACGCAGTATTTT. Encoded protein: CASSASLSTDTQYF. The full variable domain, rest sourced from reference TRBV2 and TRBJ2-3, is EPEVTQTPSHQVTQMGQEVILRCVPISNHLYFYWYRQILGQKVEFLVSFYNNEISEKSEIFDDQFSVERPDGSNFTLKIRSTKLEDSAMYFCASSASLSTDTQYFGPGTRLTVL.

The chain links TRBV9 to TRBJ1-1, with 9 bases fitting TRBD1. With 4 bases clipped from V and 4 bases from J, the junction kept 5 bases outside the gene matches. The germline gives CDR1 SGDLS, CDR2 YYNGEE. This CDR3 is built from 14 residues. CDR3 bases: TGTGCCAGCAGCCTACGGGACAGGGCCACTGAAGCTTTCTTT. This translates into CASSLRDRATEAFF.

The chain is built from TRBV27 and TRBJ2-7, with 7 bases identical to TRBD2. Germline-derived CDR1 and CDR2 are MNHEY and SMNVEV (reference sequence). V shed 3 bases, J shed 3 bases, and the junction held 2 bases outside the gene matches. The CDR3 sequence is 13 residues long. Here the CDR3 DNA reads TGTGCCAGCAGTTTGGGGGGGGGCTACGAGCAGTACTTC. Translating it yields CASSLGGGYEQYF.

The chain combines TRBV18 with TRBJ2-1, with 8 bases identical to TRBD2. Germline V gives CDR1 KGHSH, CDR2 LQKENI. V lost 2 bases and J lost 8; bases outside the gene matches: 11. There are 16 residues in the CDR3. For the CDR3, the DNA is TGTGCCAGCTCACCAATTGGAAGCGGGAGTATCTATGAGCAGTTCTTC. Protein product: CASSPIGSGSIYEQFF. Full variable domain (missing parts from reference TRBV18 and TRBJ2-1): NAGVMQNPRHLVRRRGQEARLRCSPMKGHSHVYWYRQLPEEGLKFMVYLQKENIIDESGMPKERFSAEFPKEGPSILRIQQVVRGDSAAYFCASSPIGSGSIYEQFFGPGTRLTVL.

The chain employs TRBV3-1 (or the pseudogene TRBV3-2) and TRBJ1-1; weak D call: TRBD1 (5 bases). The CDR3 contains 15 residues. V lost 4 bases to trimming and J lost 5 bases, with 17 bases between them. Germline assignment: CDR1 LGHDT and CDR2 YNNKEL (reference sequence). Written as DNA, the CDR3 is TGTGCCAGCAGCCCGGGAATTGTCGGGGGAACTGAAGCTTTCTTT. Translated: CASSPGIVGGTEAFF.

The CDR3 spells CASSLGLAGGPTNEQFF. CDR3 coding DNA: TGTGCCAGCAGCTTGGGCTTAGCGGGAGGGCCGACCAATGAGCAGTTCTTC. V and J are TRBV11-2 and TRBJ2-1; TRBD2 matches at 11 bases. This CDR3 is 17 amino acids long. CDR1 is SGHAT, CDR2 FQNNGV, per germline. Losses at the gene ends were 3 bases for V and 6 bases for J; bases not matched to a gene: 10. The full variable domain, in which reference TRBV11-2 and TRBJ2-1 provide the parts outside the CDR3, is EAGVAQSPRYKIIEKRQSVAFWCNPISGHATLYWYQQILGQGPKLLIQFQNNGVVDDSQLPKDRFSAERLKGVDSTLKIQPAKLEDSAVYLCASSLGLAGGPTNEQFFGPGTRLTVL.

The V and J genes are TRBV5-5 and TRBJ1-1, with D tentatively TRBD1 (6 bases). The CDR3 is 12 residues long. Per germline, CDR1 SGHKS and CDR2 YYEKEE (reference sequence). The V end lost 4 bases, the J end lost 3 bases, and 7 bases lay between the germline ends. This CDR3 is CASSRGDTEAFF. CDR3 bases: TGTGCCAGCAGCAGGGGGGACACTGAAGCTTTCTTT.

The sample holds a few counts of this clone. V and J are TRBV28 and TRBJ1-3; D call uncertain. Between the trimmed V and J ends, which lost 3 bases and 0 bases, there was a span of 12 bases. The length of the CDR3 is 16 residues. Germline loops: CDR1 MDHEN, CDR2 SYDVKM. As DNA, the CDR3 is TGTGCCAGCAGTTTGGCTAAAGTCCACTCTGGAAACACCATATATTTT. Translated, it gives CASSLAKVHSGNTIYF.

This rearrangement joins TRBV4-1 to TRBJ1-5, with a tentative D call TRBD1 (5 bases). The V end lost 4 bases, the J end lost 1 base, and 11 bases lay between the germline ends. CDR3 length: 15 residues. Germline CDR1 is MGHRA and CDR2 is YSYEKL. CDR3 residues: CASSRLGQSNQPQHF. The CDR3 nucleotides read TGCGCCAGCAGCCGATTGGGGCAGAGCAATCAGCCCCAGCATTTT.

The chain joins TRBV24-1 to TRBJ2-1; D may be TRBD1 or TRBD2 (5 bases each). Germline lookup yields CDR1 KGHDR and CDR2 SFDVKD. This CDR3 is built from 15 residues. The V and J ends lost 4 bases and 5 bases respectively, with 14 bases between them. CDR3 nucleotide sequence: TGTGCCACCAGTGACTTTCGGGACCCTAACAATGAGCAGTTCTTC. Amino acids: CATSDFRDPNNEQFF.